What follows are 24 T cell receptor beta chains derived from one specimen sequenced in a study of a mutant IDH1 vaccine in newly diagnosed glioma. These receptors' targets are unknown. TCRdb keeps only in-frame clones here, not all; method: immunoSEQ multiplex PCR. This table holds some 28,000 clones, approximately 78% found once. The sample's time point: week 23, last vaccination. Every vaccination contained 300 ug of the mutant IDH1 20-mer peptide and was paired with topical imiquimod. Source: PBMCs, taken from a glioma patient whose treatment included an IDH1 peptide vaccine. These receptors were obtained from a woman in her twenties or thirties with glioma.

This chain links TRBV6-5 with TRBJ1-4; D is unclear. The germline V gene encodes CDR1 MNHEY and CDR2 SVGAGI. The CDR3 runs to 12 residues. V dropped 6 bases and J dropped 8 bases, with 10 bases sitting between them. For the CDR3, the DNA is TGTGCCAGCAGCCAAGACCTAGAAAAACTGTTTTTT. It encodes CASSQDLEKLFF.

This clone was counted a single time. The rearrangement uses TRBV7-2 and TRBJ1-2; tentative D call: TRBD1 (5 bases). V was trimmed by 3 bases and J by 2 bases, leaving 10 bases between them. The CDR3 is 14 residues long. Germline loops: CDR1 SGHTA, CDR2 FQGNSA. DNA for the CDR3: TGTGCCAGCAGCTTGGGACTTCTAAACTATGGCTACACCTTC. Translating it yields CASSLGLLNYGYTF.

The rearrangement joins TRBV7-2 to TRBJ2-5; D is ambiguous. Germline CDR1 is SGHTA and CDR2 is FQGNSA. CDR3 length: 17 residues. V lost 2 bases and J 1 base, leaving 17 bases between the germline ends. The CDR3 spells CASSLRRAGPLQETQYF. DNA for the CDR3: TGTGCCAGCAGCTTAAGACGGGCCGGGCCCCTCCAAGAGACCCAGTACTTC.

The genes are TRBV1 and TRBJ1-3; the table names TRBD1, a call not compared with the DNA. TRBV1 is termed a pseudogene. CDR3 size: 18 residues. The CDR3: CTSARTGGHLSSGNTIYF. CDR3 DNA: TGCACCAGCGCGAGGACAGGGGGACACTTAAGCTCTGGAAACACCATATATTTT.

The chain couples TRBV30 to TRBJ1-4; maybe TRBD1 (6 bases). Per the germline V gene, CDR1 is GTSNPN and CDR2 is SVGIG (reference sequence). The CDR3 runs to 13 residues. V shed 3 bases and J shed 8 bases, with 13 bases lying between them. This CDR3 is CAWSWGRGEKLFF. In nucleotides, the CDR3 is TGTGCCTGGAGCTGGGGCAGGGGCGAAAAACTGTTTTTT.

The rearrangement joins TRBV6-5 to TRBJ1-1; 8 bases agree with TRBD1. The CDR3 length is 14 residues. J lost 8 bases, V lost 6 bases, and 11 bases had no gene match. Germline-derived CDR1 and CDR2 are MNHEY and SVGAGI. The CDR3 region has the DNA TGTGCCAGCAGACCCGACGTAGGACAGGGCGAAGCTTTCTTT. It specifies CASRPDVGQGEAFF.

The V call is TRBV12-5, the J call TRBJ1-1; maybe TRBD1 (5 bases). CDR3 length equals 14 residues. Germline V CDR1 and CDR2: LGHNT, FRNRAP. V gave up 5 bases and J gave up 4 bases, with 14 bases separating them. In nucleotides, the CDR3 is TGTGCTAGTGGTCCCGAGGGGCTGGGCACTGAAGCTTTCTTT. This encodes CASGPEGLGTEAFF.

The chain combines TRBV5-1 with TRBJ1-1; D possibly corresponds to TRBD1 (6 bases). V lost 4 bases and J 7 bases, leaving 11 bases between the germline ends. The length of the CDR3 is 12 residues. Germline V gene data show CDR1 as SGHRS and CDR2 as YFSETQ. The CDR3 DNA reads TGCGCCAGCAGCGGGACAACGAATGAAGCTTTCTTT. Its translation: CASSGTTNEAFF.

The chain links TRBV6-1 to TRBJ1-6; D not certain. This CDR3 comprises 13 residues. The ends were cut back, 2 bases at V and 7 bases at J, with 6 bases in the middle. Germline CDR1 and CDR2: MNHNS and SASEGT. The CDR3 is CASSELQNSPLHF. The CDR3 DNA reads as TGTGCCAGCAGTGAACTTCAGAATTCACCCCTCCACTTT.

The chain links TRBV7-9 to TRBJ1-1; possibly TRBD1 for D (5 bases). Trimming pared 3 bases from V and 2 bases from J, leaving 10 bases between. Per the germline V gene, CDR1 is SEHNR and CDR2 is FQNEAQ (reference sequence). The CDR3 has 14 amino acids. The CDR3 DNA follows: TGTGCCAGCAGCTTGAGGGACCTCAACACTGAAGCTTTCTTT. Its translation is CASSLRDLNTEAFF.

The rearrangement uses TRBV7-2 and TRBJ1-3; maybe TRBD1 (6 bases). The CDR3 is 15 residues long. V gave up 7 bases and J gave up 0 bases, with 13 bases separating them. CDR1 and CDR2 from the germline V gene are SGHTA and FQGNSA. The CDR3 sequence: CASTEGGSSGNTIYF. DNA for the CDR3: TGTGCCAGCACCGAGGGGGGATCCTCTGGAAACACCATATATTTT.

The CDR3 spells CASSLRAKQPQHF. The CDR3 DNA is TGTGCCAGCAGCTTAAGGGCAAAACAGCCCCAGCATTTT. This rearrangement joins TRBV7-6 to TRBJ1-5; no definite D call. The CDR3 spans 13 residues. V shed 2 bases and J shed 7 bases, with 9 bases lying between them. The germline V gene encodes CDR1 SGHVS and CDR2 FNYEAQ.

The chain employs TRBV5-1 and TRBJ2-2, with 9 bases lining up with TRBD1. Trimming at V came to 2 bases and at J to 5 bases, leaving 1 base not matched to a gene. This CDR3 has 14 amino acids. CDR1 SGHRS and CDR2 YFSETQ come from the germline V gene. The DNA for the CDR3 is TGCGCCAGCAGCTTTGGACAGGGGACCGGGGAGCTGTTTTTT. Its protein product is CASSFGQGTGELFF.

V is TRBV6-5 and J is TRBJ2-1; D not resolved. Germline V gene data show CDR1 as MNHEY and CDR2 as SVGAGI. This CDR3 comprises 12 residues. V gave up 5 bases and J gave up 3 bases, with 5 bases separating them. As DNA, the CDR3 is TGTGCCAGCAGTCGAGACTACAATGAGCAGTTCTTC. The encoded protein is CASSRDYNEQFF.

This chain joins TRBV4-1 and TRBJ2-2; D uncertain. CDR3 size: 13 residues. Germline V gene lookup returns CDR1 MGHRA and CDR2 YSYEKL. V lost 4 bases, J lost 7 bases, and 10 bases lay in between. This chain's CDR3 is CASSPGLIGELFF. For the CDR3, the DNA is TGCGCCAGCAGCCCCGGGTTGATCGGGGAGCTGTTTTTT.

The chain recombines TRBV5-1 with TRBJ2-7, with 7 bases fitting TRBD2. The trim removed 5 bases at V and 3 bases at J, leaving 5 bases unmatched. Germline values: CDR1 SGHRS, CDR2 YFSETQ. This CDR3 region has 13 residues. The CDR3 region is CASRTTGGYEQYF. The CDR3 DNA reads as TGCGCCAGCAGGACGACGGGGGGCTACGAGCAGTACTTC.

The chain is built from TRBV19 and TRBJ1-2; D ambiguous. CDR3 length: 13 residues. Germline-derived CDR1 and CDR2 are LNHDA and SQIVND (reference sequence). V lost 5 bases, J lost 6 bases, and 13 bases lay in between. The CDR3 spells CASSFDIKDGYTF. CDR3 coding DNA: TGTGCCAGTAGTTTTGACATCAAGGATGGCTACACCTTC.

The chain couples TRBV19 to TRBJ1-1; D might be TRBD1 (5 bases). With 4 bases removed from V and 4 bases from J, the gap between germline ends came to 13 bases. The CDR3 contains 14 residues. CDR1 and CDR2 from the germline V gene are LNHDA and SQIVND (reference sequence). For the CDR3, the DNA is TGTGCCAGTAGTAAATTAGAGGGGTTCACTGAAGCTTTCTTT. It encodes CASSKLEGFTEAFF. The variable domain in full, with the rest retrieved from reference TRBV19 and TRBJ1-1, is DGGITQSPKYLFRKEGQNVTLSCEQNLNHDAMYWYRQDPGQGLRLIYYSQIVNDFQKGDIAEGYSVSREKKESFPLTVTSAQKNPTAFYLCASSKLEGFTEAFFGQGTRLTVV.

V usage is TRBV7-2 and J usage is TRBJ2-2; no clear D gene. This CDR3 is built from 13 residues. CDR1 is SGHTA and CDR2 is FQGNSA in the germline V gene. V lost 5 bases, J lost 3 bases, and 7 bases lay in between. CDR3 bases: TGTGCCAGCAGCCCCCAGTACACCGGGGAGCTGTTTTTT. It yields the protein CASSPQYTGELFF.

The V call is TRBV4-1, the J call TRBJ1-1; 7 nucleotides align to TRBD1. After removal of 6 bases from V and 6 bases from J, the junction contained 10 bases not matched to a gene. The germline gives CDR1 MGHRA, CDR2 YSYEKL. The CDR3 extends over 14 amino acids. CDR3 loop: CASRPTTGVAEAFF. The CDR3 DNA follows: TGCGCCAGCAGGCCTACTACAGGGGTGGCTGAAGCTTTCTTT.

The chain has TRBV19 and TRBJ1-1; the D is unclear. Germline V gene data show CDR1 as LNHDA and CDR2 as SQIVND (reference sequence). V lost 1 base and J lost 7, with 13 bases in between. The CDR3 is 14 amino acids. The CDR3 sequence: CASSIGNGFNEAFF. In DNA form, the CDR3 reads TGTGCCAGTAGTATAGGCAATGGGTTTAATGAAGCTTTCTTT.

The V and J genes are TRBV5-4 and TRBJ2-5, with a possible D match to TRBD1 (7 bases). Per the germline V gene, CDR1 is SGHNT and CDR2 is YYREEE (reference sequence). The CDR3 has 14 amino acids. Trimming shortened V by 10 bases and J by 4 bases, and 20 bases separated the two germline ends. The CDR3 sequence: CAGGTDGAGETQYF. For the CDR3, the DNA is TGTGCCGGGGGGACAGATGGGGCGGGAGAGACCCAGTACTTC.

The chain carries TRBV7-2 and TRBJ2-1; 7 bases line up with TRBD2. The V gene end was trimmed by 4 bases and the J gene end by 0 bases; junction bases not matched to a gene: 0. The CDR3 covers 14 residues. From germline, CDR1 is SGHTA and CDR2 FQGNSA. The CDR3 protein is CASSWTSSYNEQFF. CDR3 nucleotides: TGTGCCAGCAGCTGGACTAGCTCCTACAATGAGCAGTTCTTC.

The V call is TRBV19, the J call TRBJ1-5, with D hard to call. The CDR3 is made up of 13 amino acids. Germline V gene lookup returns CDR1 LNHDA and CDR2 SQIVND (reference sequence). Trimming left V 2 bases short and J 3 bases short, with 5 bases between. CDR3 residues: CASSIRDNQPQHF. CDR3 coding DNA: TGTGCCAGTAGTATACGGGACAATCAGCCCCAGCATTTT.